Described below is a single T cell receptor (beta chain) sequence and its context. There is no known antigen for this receptor. One base away there is no much larger clone; base qualities are not given. These data come from a study of response to subunit inactivated influenza vaccine (dated by TCRdb to 2016 to 2019). For context, the study as a whole: Deep quantitative profiling of the T cell receptor repertoire was used in the study to follow responses to a trivalent subunit inactivated influenza vaccine. Study-level results and caveats: It was suggested by the authors that each seasonal influenza vaccination may recruit only a limited number of new T cells.

Library preparation was by RT-PCR. This sample was sequenced with an Illumina HiSeq 2500. TCRdb cleaned the public reads at Q25 with fastp, built clones with MiXCR and kept in-frame beta chains. Each entry merges the rows of one CDR3 protein and shows their most common DNA and genes. A total of under 950,000 distinct CDR3 sequences appear in this sample, 21% of them only once. 10% of the sample is in the top ten clones. This TCR came from a man aged 45-60 years who received an inactivated influenza vaccine. Donor details come from another sample of the same person, matched by shared clones. Sequenced here: PBMCs from blood, sampled more than 4 days after vaccination.

The CDR3 is CASSLGSSGRVPNEQFF. The DNA sequence is given as TGTGCCAGCAGCCTAGGATCTAGCGGGAGGGTCCCCAATGAGCAGTTCTTC. The rearrangement joined TRBV6-2 or TRBV6-3 to TRBJ2-1, and TRBD2 aligns with 12 junction nucleotides. The germline V gene supplies CDR1 MNHEY and CDR2 SVGEGT. After removal of 6 bases from V and 6 bases from J, the junction retains 12 bases not matched to a gene. Reading from cysteine to phenylalanine, the CDR3 counts 17 amino acids. Only the CDR3 DNA stays, 51 bases, in frame from base 1.